One sample yielded the 31 T cell receptor beta chains listed below, sequenced in a study of monozygotic twins with inflammatory bowel disease. Following a re-call of the 5' RACE reads, TCRdb has one entry per CDR3 protein and lacks DNA. This sample carries approximately 340,000 distinct CDR3 sequences, with around 2% going to the ten biggest clones. Specimen: blood. The receptors originated from a human donor with ulcerative colitis or Crohn's disease, or a healthy co-twin of an affected twin (not recorded which).

V and J are TRBV7-2 and TRBJ2-2; TCRdb's assignment of TRBD1 cannot be checked, as there is no DNA. CDR3 length: 15 residues. Germline V gives CDR1 SGHTA, CDR2 FQGNSA. The CDR3 here is CASTPPGFDTGELFF. The variable domain in full, with the rest retrieved from reference TRBV7-2 and TRBJ2-2, is GAGVSQSPSNKVTEKGKDVELRCDPISGHTALYWYRQSLGQGLEFLIYFQGNSAPDKSGLPSDRFSAERTGGSVSTLTIQRTQQEDSAVYLCASTPPGFDTGELFFGEGSRLTVL.

V and J are TRBV4-1 and TRBJ1-1; TCRdb's D gene call, TRBD1, goes unchecked for lack of DNA. The CDR3 has 14 amino acids. The germline V gene encodes CDR1 MGHRA and CDR2 YSYEKL. The CDR3 reads CASNQRGENTEAFF.

The V gene is TRBV12-3 or TRBV12-4, the J gene TRBJ2-1; TCRdb's assignment of TRBD2 cannot be checked, as there is no DNA. This CDR3 comprises 16 residues. CDR3 sequence: CASSLLPSGSLNEQFF.

The chain joins TRBV20-1 to TRBJ2-3; without DNA, the TCRdb call of TRBD2 cannot be checked. The CDR3 runs 15 residues. Germline V gives CDR1 DFQATT, CDR2 SNEGSKA (reference sequence). The CDR3 reads CSAFTGTSSTDTQYF.

The V and J genes are TRBV12-3 or TRBV12-4 and TRBJ1-2; the TCRdb call, TRBD1, lacks DNA for checking. The CDR3 spans 14 residues. CDR3: CASSLRSGNYGYTF.

This chain uses TRBV12-3 or TRBV12-4 with TRBJ2-2; TCRdb lists TRBD2, though no DNA is available to test this call. The CDR3 has 14 residues. The CDR3 loop reads CASRPGLGIVELFF.

The rearrangement uses TRBV10-1 and TRBJ2-2; TCRdb outputs TRBD2, but without DNA this stays unchecked. Germline lookup yields CDR1 WNHNN and CDR2 SYGVQD (reference sequence). The CDR3 totals 16 residues. The CDR3 here is CASSVDGRANTGELFF.

The J gene is TRBJ2-7, the V gene TRBV29-1. Germline-derived CDR1 and CDR2 are SQVTM and ANQGSEA. The CDR3 has 12 residues. The CDR3 here is CSVRQDLYEQYF.

This chain connects TRBV29-1 to TRBJ2-2; TCRdb's assignment of TRBD1 cannot be checked, as there is no DNA. The length of the CDR3 is 14 residues. Germline V CDR1 and CDR2: SQVTM, ANQGSEA. The CDR3 loop is CSVGDRANTGELFF.

This chain's CDR3 is CASSDVVGGQETQYF. The V and J genes are TRBV6-1 and TRBJ2-5; the TCRdb D gene call, TRBD1, has no DNA to confirm it. There are 15 residues in the CDR3. Germline V gene sequence: CDR1 MNHNS, CDR2 SASEGT.

The chain is built from TRBV28 and TRBJ2-3; with no DNA, the TCRdb D assignment of TRBD1 cannot be verified. Germline V gene data show CDR1 as MDHEN and CDR2 as SYDVKM. The CDR3 totals 14 residues. CDR3: CASWGLPSTDTQYF.

The genes are TRBV5-6 and TRBJ2-7. CDR1 and CDR2 (germline): SGHDT, YYEEEE. The CDR3 loop spans 14 amino acids. CDR3 protein: CASSTAGSHHEQYF.

The chain has TRBV7-2 and TRBJ1-3; checking the TCRdb D call of TRBD1 is not possible without DNA. The germline CDR1 and CDR2 sequences are SGHTA and FQGNSA. The length of the CDR3 is 14 residues. Here the CDR3 reads CASSVTDGGNTIYF.

The chain uses TRBV5-1 and TRBJ2-7; TCRdb reports TRBD2, a call that lacks DNA to check it against. The germline CDR1 and CDR2 sequences are SGHRS and YFSETQ. CDR3 length equals 18 residues. This CDR3 reads CASSQQQGLAGEEYEQYF.

This chain links TRBV3-1 with TRBJ2-1; the TRBD2 assignment by TCRdb is unverifiable without DNA. Germline V gene lookup returns CDR1 LGHDT and CDR2 YNNKEL (reference sequence). The CDR3 runs to 15 residues. The CDR3 loop is CASSQVSGGYNEQFF.

The chain combines TRBV4-1 with TRBJ1-5; TCRdb's D call of TRBD1 is untestable without DNA. Germline V gene data show CDR1 as MGHRA and CDR2 as YSYEKL. The CDR3 is made up of 16 amino acids. CDR3 residues: CASSPTDRGQDQPQHF.

The chain couples TRBV28 to TRBJ2-7; TCRdb selects TRBD1, and the lack of DNA leaves this call unchecked. The CDR3 sequence is 14 residues long. The germline gives CDR1 MDHEN, CDR2 SYDVKM. This CDR3 is CASTPGREWHEQYF.

The chain carries TRBV5-6 and TRBJ2-2; TCRdb's D call of TRBD2 is untestable without DNA. This CDR3 is built from 16 residues. CDR1 is SGHDT, CDR2 YYEEEE, per germline. The CDR3 loop reads CASSFLAGTNTGELFF. Complete variable domain (other parts from reference TRBV5-6 and TRBJ2-2): DAGVTQSPTHLIKTRGQQVTLRCSPKSGHDTVSWYQQALGQGPQFIFQYYEEEERQRGNFPDRFSGHQFPNYSSELNVNALLLGDSALYLCASSFLAGTNTGELFFGEGSRLTVL.

The V call is TRBV28, the J call TRBJ2-5; no DNA is available, so the TRBD1 call from TCRdb remains unchecked. The CDR3 loop spans 16 amino acids. Germline V gene data show CDR1 as MDHEN and CDR2 as SYDVKM. This CDR3 is CASSFSWDRVRETQYF. The variable domain in full, with the rest retrieved from reference TRBV28 and TRBJ2-5, is DVKVTQSSRYLVKRTGEKVFLECVQDMDHENMFWYRQDPGLGLRLIYFSYDVKMKEKGDIPEGYSVSREKKERFSLILESASTNQTSMYLCASSFSWDRVRETQYFGPGTRLLVL.

This chain links TRBV12-3 or TRBV12-4 with TRBJ1-1; no DNA is available, so the TRBD1 call from TCRdb remains unchecked. This CDR3 comprises 17 residues. CDR3 region: CASRPGTGPRMNTEAFF.

J is TRBJ2-5 and V is TRBV29-1. Germline V gene lookup returns CDR1 SQVTM and CDR2 ANQGSEA. The CDR3 is made up of 12 amino acids. This CDR3 is CSESRIKETQYF.

J is TRBJ1-1 and V is TRBV11-2; TCRdb indicates TRBD1, and absent DNA this call remains unverified. The length of the CDR3 is 18 residues. Germline assignment: CDR1 SGHAT and CDR2 FQNNGV. The CDR3 here is CASSSQLIEDTPWTEAFF.

The chain joins TRBV7-2 to TRBJ1-1; TCRdb gives TRBD1 as the D gene, but with no DNA this cannot be confirmed. The CDR3 consists of 14 residues. Per the germline V gene, CDR1 is SGHTA and CDR2 is FQGNSA. The CDR3 is CASSLGHGGSEAFF.

This chain links TRBV7-2 with TRBJ2-7. CDR1 and CDR2 (germline): SGHTA, FQGNSA. CDR3 length equals 14 residues. This CDR3 reads CASSRAVSSYEQYF. Together with reference TRBV7-2 and TRBJ2-7, the CDR3 gives the full variable domain: GAGVSQSPSNKVTEKGKDVELRCDPISGHTALYWYRQSLGQGLEFLIYFQGNSAPDKSGLPSDRFSAERTGGSVSTLTIQRTQQEDSAVYLCASSRAVSSYEQYFGPGTRLTVT.

The J gene is TRBJ2-5, the V gene TRBV20-1; TCRdb returns TRBD1, unconfirmable since there is no DNA. Germline V gene data show CDR1 as DFQATT and CDR2 as SNEGSKA (reference sequence). This CDR3 spans 15 amino acids. CDR3 amino acids: CSAYPRDRGSETQYF.

This chain links TRBV5-1 with TRBJ1-5; TCRdb's D call, TRBD1, is unchecked because there is no DNA. Germline V CDR1 and CDR2: SGHRS, YFSETQ. The CDR3 spans 14 residues. CDR3 residues: CASSRDGDNQPQHF.

The chain carries TRBV5-6 and TRBJ1-5; as DNA is missing, the TRBD1 call by TCRdb cannot be tested. The CDR3 has 19 residues. Germline V gene lookup returns CDR1 SGHDT and CDR2 YYEEEE. The CDR3 reads CASSLAGQGLRGQDQPQHF.

The chain recombines TRBV7-2 with TRBJ1-2; TCRdb picks TRBD1, but there is no DNA to check that call. CDR3 size: 14 residues. Germline assignment: CDR1 SGHTA and CDR2 FQGNSA. CDR3 sequence reads: CASSLRDRAGGYTF. Complete variable domain (other parts from reference TRBV7-2 and TRBJ1-2): GAGVSQSPSNKVTEKGKDVELRCDPISGHTALYWYRQSLGQGLEFLIYFQGNSAPDKSGLPSDRFSAERTGGSVSTLTIQRTQQEDSAVYLCASSLRDRAGGYTFGSGTRLTVV.

The V gene is TRBV7-2, the J gene TRBJ1-5. CDR3 length equals 13 residues. Germline CDR1 and CDR2: SGHTA and FQGNSA. Here the CDR3 reads CASSLMGFQPQHF.

The chain couples TRBV27 to TRBJ2-7; the D call from TCRdb, TRBD1, cannot be confirmed without DNA. This CDR3 spans 13 amino acids. From germline, CDR1 is MNHEY and CDR2 SMNVEV (reference sequence). The CDR3 reads CASSSWGDYEQYF.

The V gene is TRBV28, the J gene TRBJ1-2; TCRdb picks TRBD1, but there is no DNA to check that call. The germline gives CDR1 MDHEN, CDR2 SYDVKM. CDR3 length equals 14 residues. The CDR3 loop reads CASSPGQPIYGYTF.